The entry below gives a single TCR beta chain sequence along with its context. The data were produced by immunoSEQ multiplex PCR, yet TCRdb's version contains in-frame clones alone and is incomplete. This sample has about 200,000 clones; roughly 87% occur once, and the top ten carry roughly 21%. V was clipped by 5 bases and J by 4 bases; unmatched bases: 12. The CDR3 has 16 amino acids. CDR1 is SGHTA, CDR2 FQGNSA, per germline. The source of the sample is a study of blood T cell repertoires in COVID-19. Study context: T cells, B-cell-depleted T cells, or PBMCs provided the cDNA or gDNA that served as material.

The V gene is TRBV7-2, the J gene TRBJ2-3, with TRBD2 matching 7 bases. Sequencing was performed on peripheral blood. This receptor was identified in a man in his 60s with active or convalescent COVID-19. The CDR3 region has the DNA TGTGCCAGCAGCGAACGAAGCGGGGTTTCAGCAGATACGCAGTATTTT. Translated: CASSERSGVSADTQYF.